The present T cell receptor (beta chain) was sequenced within a study of OX40 agonist ivuxolimab in advanced cancers. Study at large: Males comprised 82.7% of the group, whose mean age was approximately 62 years (range 23 to 79).

Blood specimens came from baseline, cycle 4 day 1, and cycle 7 day 1. V shed 2 bases and J shed 2 bases, with 4 bases lying between them. CDR3 length: 13 residues. The germline V gene encodes CDR1 SEHNR and CDR2 FQNEAQ (reference sequence). The table lists this clone with a count of one. Produced via immunoSEQ multiplex PCR; TCRdb's table is partial and in-frame only. This sample has 20,000 to 25,000 clones, with approximately 78% found just once. The starting material was CD4+ or CD8+ T cells sorted from blood, obtained in a trial of the OX40 agonist ivuxolimab. The genes are TRBV7-9 and TRBJ1-3, with D unclear. The receptor's source is an adult with an advanced solid tumor such as melanoma, head and neck, liver or kidney cancer. This CDR3 is CASSLNPGNTIYF. In DNA, the CDR3 is TGTGCCAGCAGCTTAAATCCTGGAAACACCATATATTTT.